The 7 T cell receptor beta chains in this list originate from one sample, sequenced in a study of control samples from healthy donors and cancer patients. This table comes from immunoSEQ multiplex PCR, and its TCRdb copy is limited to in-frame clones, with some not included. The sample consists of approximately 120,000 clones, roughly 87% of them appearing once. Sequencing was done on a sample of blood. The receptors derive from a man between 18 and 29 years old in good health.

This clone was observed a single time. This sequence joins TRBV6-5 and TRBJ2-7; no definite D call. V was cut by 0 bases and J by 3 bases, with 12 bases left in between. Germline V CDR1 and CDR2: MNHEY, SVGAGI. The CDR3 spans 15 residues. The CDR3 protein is CASSYSEYDRYEQYF. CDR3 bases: TGTGCCAGCAGTTACTCTGAGTATGATCGCTACGAGCAGTACTTC.

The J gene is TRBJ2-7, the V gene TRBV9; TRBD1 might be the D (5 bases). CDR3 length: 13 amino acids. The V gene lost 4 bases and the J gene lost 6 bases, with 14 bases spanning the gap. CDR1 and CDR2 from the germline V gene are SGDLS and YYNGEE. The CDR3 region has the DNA TGTGCCAGCAGCCCCCCCCCAGGGATCGAGCAGTACTTC. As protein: CASSPPPGIEQYF.

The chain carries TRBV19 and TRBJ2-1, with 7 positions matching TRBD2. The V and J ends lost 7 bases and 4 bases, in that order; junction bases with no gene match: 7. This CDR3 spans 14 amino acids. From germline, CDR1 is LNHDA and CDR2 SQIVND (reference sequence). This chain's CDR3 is CASIRGGQYNEQFF. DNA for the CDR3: TGTGCCAGTATAAGGGGAGGGCAATACAATGAGCAGTTCTTC.

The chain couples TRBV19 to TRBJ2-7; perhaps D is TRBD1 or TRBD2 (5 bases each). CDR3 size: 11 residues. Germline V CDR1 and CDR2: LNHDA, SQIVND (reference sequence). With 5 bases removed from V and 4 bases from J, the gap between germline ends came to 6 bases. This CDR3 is CASSEGYEQYF. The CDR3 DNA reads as TGTGCCAGTAGTGAGGGGTACGAGCAGTACTTC.

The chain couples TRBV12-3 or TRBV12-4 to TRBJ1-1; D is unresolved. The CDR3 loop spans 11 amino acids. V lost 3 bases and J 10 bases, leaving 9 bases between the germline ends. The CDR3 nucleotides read TGTGCCAGCAGTTTGGGTCAGGTAGCTTTCTTT. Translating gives CASSLGQVAFF.

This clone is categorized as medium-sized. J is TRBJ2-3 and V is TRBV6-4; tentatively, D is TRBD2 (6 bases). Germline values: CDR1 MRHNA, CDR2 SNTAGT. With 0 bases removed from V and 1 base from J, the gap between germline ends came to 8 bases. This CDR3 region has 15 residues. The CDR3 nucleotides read TGTGCCAGCAGTGACTCAGGAGGGGGCACAGATACGCAGTATTTT. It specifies CASSDSGGGTDTQYF.

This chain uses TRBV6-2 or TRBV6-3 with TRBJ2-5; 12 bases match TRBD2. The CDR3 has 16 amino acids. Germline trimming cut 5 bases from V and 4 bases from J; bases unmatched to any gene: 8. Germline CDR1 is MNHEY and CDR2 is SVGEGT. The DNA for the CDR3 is TGTGCCAGCAGTCGGACTAGCGGGACCTCACTAGAGACCCAGTACTTC. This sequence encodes CASSRTSGTSLETQYF.